The clone carrying this T cell receptor beta chain was counted only a few times. The record originates from a study of cytomegalovirus exposure and HLA in healthy donors. V lost 0 bases, J lost 8 bases, and 13 bases lay in between. In germline, CDR1 is LGHNA, CDR2 YSLEER. The CDR3 length is 15 residues. PCR amplification relied on 60 Vbeta primers (plus 13 Jbeta primers). Measured with immunoSEQ multiplex PCR; TCRdb has only the in-frame clones, and not every one. This table holds around 130,000 clones, roughly 62% found once. The sequenced sample consisted of PBMCs. The genes are TRBV4-3 and TRBJ1-4; a weak D match, TRBD1 (5 bases). This clonotype was sampled from a man aged 25 to 40 in good health and CMV-seropositive. For the CDR3, the DNA is TGCGCCAGCAGCCAAGATCAGTTCTCAGGGGAAAAACTGTTTTTT. Its protein is CASSQDQFSGEKLFF.